What follows are 18 T cell receptor beta chains derived from one specimen sequenced in a study of blood T cell repertoires in COVID-19. Assay used: immunoSEQ multiplex PCR; TCRdb lists only in-frame clones, some missing. The sample carries 200,000 to 250,000 clones, about 84% recorded once. The material sequenced was peripheral blood. These receptors came from a woman older than 75 with COVID-19, enrolled during active disease.

The chain recombines TRBV28 with TRBJ1-3; D is uncertain. Germline CDR1 MDHEN, CDR2 SYDVKM. V shed 6 bases and J shed 4 bases, with 10 bases lying between them. There are 13 residues in the CDR3. The CDR3 sequence: CASSSPGGNTIYF. In DNA form, the CDR3 reads TGTGCCAGCAGCTCCCCCGGGGGAAACACCATATATTTT. The full variable domain, its missing parts supplied by reference TRBV28 and TRBJ1-3, is DVKVTQSSRYLVKRTGEKVFLECVQDMDHENMFWYRQDPGLGLRLIYFSYDVKMKEKGDIPEGYSVSREKKERFSLILESASTNQTSMYLCASSSPGGNTIYFGEGSWLTVV.

The genes are TRBV6-5 and TRBJ2-1, with 11 positions matching TRBD1. In germline, CDR1 is MNHEY, CDR2 SVGAGI. The CDR3 spans 15 residues. Trimming cost V 7 bases and J 4 bases; bases outside gene matches: 6. The chain's CDR3 is CASNPDRGQYNEQFF. CDR3 sequence (DNA): TGTGCCAGCAATCCGGACAGGGGGCAATACAATGAGCAGTTCTTC.

As to this clone: A read error may produce the germline difference seen at one junction end. The chain has TRBV7-9 and TRBJ1-2; D might be TRBD1 (5 bases). CDR1 is SEHNR and CDR2 is FQNEAQ in the germline V gene (reference sequence). The CDR3 consists of 16 residues. The CDR3 region is CASSLARGDLQHGYTF. The CDR3 nucleotides are TGTGCCAGCAGCCTAGCAAGGGGCGATTTACAGCATGGCTACACCTTC.

V usage is TRBV5-5 and J usage is TRBJ1-1; tentative D call: TRBD1 (6 bases). Germline CDR1 and CDR2: SGHKS and YYEKEE (reference sequence). The V end lost 9 bases, the J end lost 4 bases, and 19 bases lay between the germline ends. This CDR3 has 14 residues. CDR3 sequence reads: CATQWGGASTEAFF. The DNA for the CDR3 is TGTGCCACCCAGTGGGGGGGGGCAAGCACTGAAGCTTTCTTT.

The chain combines TRBV9 with TRBJ2-7; 9 bases fit TRBD2. The V gene's germline CDR1 is SGDLS and CDR2 YYNGEE. The CDR3 runs 17 residues. Trimming cost V 0 bases and J 6 bases; bases outside gene matches: 13. The CDR3 loop is CASSVDAGGPQLGEQYF. CDR3 bases: TGTGCCAGCAGCGTAGATGCGGGGGGGCCTCAGTTGGGCGAGCAGTACTTC. The variable domain in full, completed from reference TRBV9 and TRBJ2-7, reads DSGVTQTPKHLITATGQRVTLRCSPRSGDLSVYWYQQSLDQGLQFLIQYYNGEERAKGNILERFSAQQFPDLHSELNLSSLELGDSALYFCASSVDAGGPQLGEQYFGPGTRLTVT.

V is TRBV5-4 and J is TRBJ2-2, with D perhaps TRBD1 (5 bases). The CDR3 runs to 13 residues. V gave up 4 bases and J gave up 4 bases, with 8 bases separating them. Germline assignment: CDR1 SGHNT and CDR2 YYREEE (reference sequence). CDR3 protein: CASSLDSTGELFF. The DNA for the CDR3 is TGTGCCAGCAGCCTCGACAGCACCGGGGAGCTGTTTTTT.

J is TRBJ1-5 and V is TRBV18; TRBD1 might be the D (6 bases). CDR3 length equals 15 residues. CDR1 is KGHSH and CDR2 is LQKENI in the germline V gene. V was shortened by 3 bases and J by 10 bases, with 19 bases between the two germline ends. CDR3 amino acids: CASSPGTRSGGPQHF. CDR3 DNA sequence: TGTGCCAGCTCACCCGGGACAAGGTCGGGGGGACCCCAGCATTTT.

This rearrangement joins TRBV7-2 to TRBJ2-2; perhaps TRBD2 as D (5 bases). Between the trimmed V and J ends, which lost 5 bases and 4 bases, there was a span of 8 bases. This CDR3 contains 13 residues. CDR1 is SGHTA, CDR2 FQGNSA, per germline. This CDR3 is CASSLRGTGELFF. CDR3 nucleotides: TGTGCCAGCAGCCTCCGGGGCACCGGGGAGCTGTTTTTT.

This chain joins TRBV19 and TRBJ2-2; D may be TRBD1 (6 bases). Germline V gives CDR1 LNHDA, CDR2 SQIVND (reference sequence). Trimming stripped 8 bases from V and 1 base from J, with 17 bases between. This CDR3 spans 16 amino acids. The CDR3 DNA sequence: TGTGCCAGTTCAGGGGCTCTGCCAAAGAACACCGGGGAGCTGTTTTTT. It yields the protein CASSGALPKNTGELFF.

CDR3: CASSPPGENQPQHF. Here the CDR3 DNA reads TGTGCCAGCTCACCGCCCGGGGAGAATCAGCCCCAGCATTTT. The rearrangement links TRBV18 to TRBJ1-5; no reliable D call. The V end lost 3 bases, the J end lost 4 bases, and 10 bases lay between the germline ends. This CDR3 has 14 amino acids. CDR1 and CDR2 from the germline V gene are KGHSH and LQKENI.

The chain combines TRBV4-1 with TRBJ2-5; 10 bases are a match to TRBD2. V dropped 3 bases and J dropped 2; count of bases not matched to a gene: 12. The V gene's germline CDR1 is MGHRA and CDR2 YSYEKL. The CDR3 loop spans 18 amino acids. The CDR3 protein is CASSQAFQAGGRQETQYF. The CDR3 nucleotides read TGCGCCAGCAGCCAGGCCTTCCAAGCGGGGGGGCGGCAAGAGACCCAGTACTTC.

This chain links TRBV7-2 with TRBJ2-7, with a weak D call TRBD1 (6 bases). The CDR3 spans 15 residues. CDR1 and CDR2 from the germline V gene are SGHTA and FQGNSA. The V and J ends lost 7 bases and 0 bases respectively, with 16 bases between them. The CDR3 spells CASTSLRGSSYEQYF. DNA of the CDR3: TGTGCCAGCACGTCCCTCAGGGGCTCCTCCTACGAGCAGTACTTC.

This chain uses TRBV18 with TRBJ1-1, with 8 bases fitting TRBD1. Germline CDR1 is KGHSH and CDR2 is LQKENI. The CDR3 has 16 amino acids. V was clipped by 4 bases and J by 1 base; unmatched bases: 8. The CDR3 DNA is TGTGCCAGCTCACAATGGGACAGGCGTACGAACACTGAAGCTTTCTTT. Its translation is CASSQWDRRTNTEAFF.

This clone was counted only a few times. The chain has TRBV6-5 and TRBJ2-5, with 7 bases lining up with TRBD1. CDR3 length equals 15 residues. V was clipped by 6 bases and J by 2 bases; unmatched bases: 9. Germline assignment: CDR1 MNHEY and CDR2 SVGAGI. The CDR3 DNA is TGTGCCAGCAGCACATCCTCGGGACAGCAAGAGACCCAGTACTTC. This encodes CASSTSSGQQETQYF.

V gene TRBV18 combines with J gene TRBJ1-6; 8 positions match TRBD1. This CDR3 contains 14 residues. Germline CDR1 reads KGHSH; CDR2 reads LQKENI. V was clipped by 5 bases and J by 7 bases; unmatched bases: 4. CDR3 bases: TGTGCCAGCTCAGGACAGGGTGAGAATTCACCCCTCCACTTT. Translation gives CASSGQGENSPLHF.

The chain links TRBV5-1 to TRBJ1-2; 9 nucleotides match TRBD1. J gave up 3 bases and V 4 bases, and 4 bases lay outside the gene matches. The germline V gene encodes CDR1 SGHRS and CDR2 YFSETQ. This CDR3 comprises 14 residues. The CDR3 protein is CASSRTGDDYGYTF. The CDR3 nucleotides read TGCGCCAGCAGCCGGACAGGGGATGACTATGGCTACACCTTC. Using reference TRBV5-1 and TRBJ1-2 for the parts outside the CDR3, the full variable domain is KAGVTQTPRYLIKTRGQQVTLSCSPISGHRSVSWYQQTPGQGLQFLFEYFSETQRNKGNFPGRFSGRQFSNSRSEMNVSTLELGDSALYLCASSRTGDDYGYTFGSGTRLTVV.

The rearrangement uses TRBV5-1 and TRBJ1-1; TRBD1 might be the D (6 bases). Germline CDR1 is SGHRS and CDR2 is YFSETQ. The V and J ends lost 5 bases and 6 bases respectively, with 11 bases between them. The CDR3 spans 12 residues. This CDR3 is CASSPGEPEAFF. Here the CDR3 DNA reads TGCGCCAGCAGTCCAGGGGAGCCTGAAGCTTTCTTT. Using reference TRBV5-1 and TRBJ1-1 for the parts outside the CDR3, the full variable domain is KAGVTQTPRYLIKTRGQQVTLSCSPISGHRSVSWYQQTPGQGLQFLFEYFSETQRNKGNFPGRFSGRQFSNSRSEMNVSTLELGDSALYLCASSPGEPEAFFGQGTRLTVV.

This clone was picked up a small number of times. The chain is built from TRBV5-1 and TRBJ1-4, with D unresolved. Trimming took 3 bases from V and 0 from J, leaving 9 bases between them. The CDR3 contains 15 residues. In germline, CDR1 is SGHRS, CDR2 YFSETQ. As DNA, the CDR3 is TGCGCCAGCAGCTCCTCCGGGGCAACTAATGAAAAACTGTTTTTT. Its protein is CASSSSGATNEKLFF.